This TCR beta chain was identified during a study of OX40 agonist ivuxolimab in advanced cancers. The CDR3 sequence is 14 residues long. V trimming: 4 bases; J trimming: 0 bases; junction bases outside the gene matches: 3. CDR1 SGHRS and CDR2 YFSETQ come from the germline V gene. Libraries were prepared by immunoSEQ multiplex PCR; TCRdb keeps only in-frame clonotypes and omits some of them. This sample has about 80,000 clones, with about nine tenths found just once. Study-level points and caveats: Some nonresponders also had low normalized T-cell clonal expansion.

To note about this clone: The target antigen is unknown.

This chain uses TRBV5-1 with TRBJ2-7; 8 nucleotides match TRBD1. The specimen was CD4+ or CD8+ T cells sorted from blood, collected in a trial of the OX40 agonist ivuxolimab. This TCR was recovered from an adult with an advanced solid tumor such as melanoma, head and neck, liver or kidney cancer. The CDR3 protein is CASSPGQDSYEQYF. As DNA, the CDR3 is TGCGCCAGCAGCCCGGGACAGGACTCCTACGAGCAGTACTTC.